The source of this T cell receptor beta chain is a study of blood T cell repertoires in COVID-19. Sequencing used immunoSEQ multiplex PCR; TCRdb keeps in-frame clones, though not all of them. The sample carries 45,000 to 60,000 clones, approximately 87% recorded once. The CDR3 sequence is 11 residues long. Germline CDR1 is DFQATT and CDR2 is SNEGSKA (reference sequence). With 3 bases removed from V and 2 bases from J, the gap between germline ends came to 4 bases. The origin of this receptor is a human donor in a cohort sampled during active COVID-19. The chain couples TRBV20-1 to TRBJ1-2; D is uncertain. The sequencing sample was made of peripheral blood. Here the CDR3 DNA reads TGCAGTGCTAGTCCAAACTATGGCTACACCTTC. Translating gives CSASPNYGYTF.